Reported below is one T cell receptor (beta chain). This clonotype was found a few times. It has no known antigen specificity. No quality values exist for individual bases; no much larger clone is one base distant. The sample comes from a study of blood T cells in healthy people across ages (dated by TCRdb to the mid-2010s). Some background on the complete study: In model experiments, template switching captured about one uniquely barcoded TCR beta cDNA molecule for every two T cells. The donors were split into four age groups: young (average around 17 years), middle-aged (39), aged (over 55) and long-lived (about 74). Using deep sequencing normalized with unique cDNA molecular identifiers, the study measured how TCR beta repertoire diversity changes with age. The study analyzed two additional independent replicas of 1 million unique cDNA reads from the same blood draw for two donors, one aged 18 to 30 and one aged 80 or older. Results and caveats for the whole study, not just this receptor: Donor CMV infection status was unknown, potentially confounding age-related changes in expanded clonotypes. Estimates of total diversity based on one million sequenced T cells were considered lower bounds and underestimates. Observed TCR beta diversity per million T cells fell roughly linearly with age, and a significant reduction was already apparent by age around 36. A strong correlation was found between observed TCR beta diversity and the percentage of naive T cells measured by flow cytometry. Compared with the aged group, the long-lived group had more naive CD4+ T cells, fewer expanded clones and increased TCR diversity, a pattern suggesting age selection. Because profiling used bulk unsorted PBMCs, naive and antigen-experienced compartments could not be compared conclusively.

Libraries were made using 5' RACE. TCRdb names Illumina HiSeq 2500 as the instrument used. A second PCR of roughly 7 to 11 cycles was performed with a sample-barcoded 5' primer and a J-beta primer mix. A unique molecular identifier was introduced onto each TCR beta cDNA molecule by a template-switch 5' adaptor carrying 12 random nucleotides. Each sample yielded at least 2.5 million CDR3-containing paired-end reads. All of the RNA was converted into first-strand cDNA using the Mint cDNA synthesis kit, with a TRBC-specific oligonucleotide serving as the primer. All cDNA was treated with uracil-DNA glycosylase and then went through a first 18-cycle PCR with the universal primers M1SS and BC2_uni_R. From the authors' description of their analysis: For normalization, 1 million high-quality reads, each with a distinct molecular identifier, were randomly selected from each sample. Reads sharing molecular identifiers were discarded rather than binned into consensus sequences. MiTCR, with a Q25 quality threshold and the strictest error-elimination algorithm, was used for CDR3 identification, clonotype clustering and error correction. A nonparametric unseen species model with Euler transformation was used to estimate a lower bound on total TCR beta diversity. The public reads were reprocessed in TCRdb via fastp at Q25 and MiXCR, keeping in-frame beta chains. Duplicate CDR3 protein sequences are folded into a single record with the most common DNA and genes. The V and J calls were determined by TCRdb, not by the authors. In this sample the table shows roughly 1 million distinct CDR3 sequences, under 30% of which occur a single time. Approximately 0.79% of the sample is held by the ten biggest clonotypes.

The CDR3 runs 12 residues from the cysteine to the phenylalanine. Of the read, only the CDR3 DNA is kept; its 36 bases are in frame from base 1. In the germline V gene (reference sequence), CDR1 corresponds to DFQATT and CDR2 to SNEGSKA. Trimmed from V: 6 bases; trimmed from J: 5 bases; junction bases lacking a gene match: 5. Systemically healthy Caucasian individuals from Russia, approximately 39 in total and aged about 6 to 95 years, were included as donors. Each donor gave 9 to 10 milliliters of peripheral blood, collected into EDTA-treated Vacutainer tubes. Ficoll-Paque density-gradient centrifugation was used to isolate PBMCs, with at least 6 million obtained per sample. Trizol reagent was used to extract total RNA from the PBMCs, yielding at least 5 micrograms per sample. Naive CD45RAhigh/CD27high T cell percentages were measured by flow cytometry on a PBMC aliquot from every donor. These sequences were also reported in another study, on T cells of mothers and their children. The other study reports the following: Donors were nine systemically healthy Caucasian individuals: three mothers and their six children. cDNA synthesis consumed the entire amount of extracted RNA, loaded at around 1.5 ug RNA in each 15 ul reaction. In the second PCR, the M1S primer added sample barcodes and 2-4 random nucleotides. Over 10 million TCR beta CDR3 reads came from each mother, compared with around 3 million reads from each child. TCR recombination output is similarly shaped by thymic selection in related and unrelated pairs, with a minor effect exerted by inherited differences. Normalized repertoire overlap in related mother-child pairs was always slightly higher than in unrelated mother-child pairs, but the difference was never significant. No persistent microchimeric T cell clones were detected, at a sensitivity of approximately 100 clones per million clonotypes. The study used deep NGS to compare TCR beta repertoires of mothers and children, seeking features distinguishing related mother-child pairs from unrelated individuals. Mothers averaged around 43 +/- 4 years of age and children averaged roughly 10 +/- 4 years. After adapter ligation was performed with NEBNext reagents, the libraries were sequenced on an Illumina HiSeq 2000 with 100+100 nt paired-end reads. To prevent cross-contamination, the mother and child libraries were prepared a month apart and were sequenced in separate runs. Each donor had between roughly 450,000 and 2,300,000 distinct TCR beta clonotypes identified. Naive TCR beta clonotypes were estimated from low-frequency clonotypes matched to each donor's FACS-determined naive share, without sorting.

Here the chain combines TRBV20-1 and TRBJ1-2; 8 central nucleotides agree with TRBD1. The TCR comes from a girl aged 2 to 9 in good health. Sequenced: blood. The DNA reads TGCAGTGCCCTTCGACAGGGGTATGGCTACACCTTC. The translation is CSALRQGYGYTF.